These 14 T cell receptor beta chains were sequenced from one sample in a study of OX40 agonist ivuxolimab in advanced cancers. Using immunoSEQ multiplex PCR, the repertoire was profiled, and TCRdb retains in-frame clones only, with some absent. The sample carries 55,000 to 85,000 clones, roughly 80% recorded once. This sample comprised CD4+ or CD8+ T cells sorted from blood, obtained in a trial of the OX40 agonist ivuxolimab. Source of these receptors: an adult with an advanced solid tumor such as melanoma, head and neck, liver or kidney cancer.

The CDR3 loop is CASSQVPGRTEAFF. The DNA of the CDR3 is TGCGCCAGCAGCCAAGTCCCGGGGCGGACTGAAGCTTTCTTT. The J gene is TRBJ1-1, the V gene TRBV4-3, with D tentatively TRBD1 (5 bases). In germline, CDR1 is LGHNA, CDR2 YSLEER. Trimming took off 1 base at V and 5 bases at J, with 11 bases between the two ends. The CDR3 consists of 14 residues.

The gene calls are TRBV4-3 and TRBJ1-1, with a weak D call TRBD1 (6 bases). V was cut by 0 bases and J by 1 base, with 12 bases left in between. Germline V CDR1 and CDR2: LGHNA, YSLEER. The CDR3 spans 16 residues. The CDR3 bases are TGCGCCAGCAGCCAAGAGGGGAAAGGGGGGAACACTGAAGCTTTCTTT. This codes for CASSQEGKGGNTEAFF.

This chain joins TRBV5-6 and TRBJ1-1, with 8 bases matching TRBD1. J was trimmed by 4 bases and V by 5 bases; bases with no gene match: 4. From germline, CDR1 is SGHDT and CDR2 YYEEEE. The CDR3 is 13 residues long. The CDR3 DNA reads as TGTGCCAGCAGACGTACAGGGGGCACTGAAGCTTTCTTT. Amino acids: CASRRTGGTEAFF.

This chain connects TRBV4-1 to TRBJ1-2, with TRBD1 as a possible D gene (5 bases). V was pared by 2 bases and J by 4 bases, with 11 bases between. This CDR3 contains 14 residues. Germline loops: CDR1 MGHRA, CDR2 YSYEKL. DNA of the CDR3: TGCGCCAGCAGCCAATCTCAGGGTCCCTATGGCTACACCTTC. Translation gives CASSQSQGPYGYTF.

This chain uses TRBV2 with TRBJ1-4; D call uncertain. Germline lookup yields CDR1 SNHLY and CDR2 FYNNEI. Trimming left V 1 base short and J 5 bases short, with 11 bases between. The CDR3 contains 15 residues. The CDR3 DNA sequence: TGTGCCAGCAGTGAAGTTCGAGGATCCAATGAAAAACTGTTTTTT. Amino acid sequence: CASSEVRGSNEKLFF.

This clone turned up a few times. The rearrangement joins TRBV6-5 to TRBJ1-2, with D perhaps TRBD1 (6 bases). V gave up 4 bases and J gave up 5 bases, with 11 bases separating them. The germline CDR1 and CDR2 sequences are MNHEY and SVGAGI. This CDR3 comprises 13 residues. CDR3 sequence (DNA): TGTGCCAGCAGTTCACACAGGGCTTATGGCTACACCTTC. Translation gives CASSSHRAYGYTF.

This clone was seen a handful of times. The CDR3 spells CASSLISPFTEAFF. The CDR3 nucleotides read TGTGCCAGCAGCTTAATCTCCCCGTTCACTGAAGCTTTCTTT. This sequence joins TRBV7-2 and TRBJ1-1, with D unresolved. The germline V gene encodes CDR1 SGHTA and CDR2 FQGNSA. V was cut by 2 bases and J by 4 bases, with 11 bases left in between. CDR3 length equals 14 residues. Drawing the rest from reference TRBV7-2 and TRBJ1-1, the complete variable domain is GAGVSQSPSNKVTEKGKDVELRCDPISGHTALYWYRQSLGQGLEFLIYFQGNSAPDKSGLPSDRFSAERTGGSVSTLTIQRTQQEDSAVYLCASSLISPFTEAFFGQGTRLTVV.

V is TRBV19 and J is TRBJ1-5; the match to TRBD1 covers 10 bases. The CDR3 totals 14 residues. Germline CDR1 and CDR2: LNHDA and SQIVND (reference sequence). V was pared by 5 bases and J by 6 bases, with 4 bases of the junction left unmatched. Here the CDR3 DNA reads TGTGCCAGTAGTCCCGGGACAGGGGTTCAGCCCCAGCATTTT. It yields the protein CASSPGTGVQPQHF.

The chain carries TRBV5-4 and TRBJ2-5, with 8 bases lining up with TRBD2. CDR1 SGHNT and CDR2 YYREEE come from the germline V gene (reference sequence). The CDR3 is 15 residues long. The ends lost 6 bases at V and 0 bases at J; junction bases unmatched: 7. The chain's CDR3 is CASTLGGGYQETQYF. The CDR3 region has the DNA TGTGCCAGCACCCTGGGCGGGGGGTACCAAGAGACCCAGTACTTC.

This clone has a handful of counts. The CDR3 sequence: CASMISRANYGYTF. The CDR3, as DNA: TGTGCCAGTATGATATCCAGGGCTAACTATGGCTACACCTTC. The chain carries TRBV19 and TRBJ1-2; TRBD1 might be the D (5 bases). The CDR3 contains 14 residues. The germline gives CDR1 LNHDA, CDR2 SQIVND (reference sequence). Trimming removed 7 bases at V and 0 bases at J, with 12 bases between.

The chain uses TRBV11-1 and TRBJ1-2; 9 bases align to TRBD1. V gave up 4 bases and J gave up 4 bases; unmatched junction bases: 13. CDR1 SGHAT and CDR2 FQDESV come from the germline V gene (reference sequence). The CDR3 sequence is 17 residues long. CDR3 sequence (DNA): TGTGCCAGCAGCTCTGACCTGACAGGGGGGAAGCGCTATGGCTACACCTTC. Amino acids: CASSSDLTGGKRYGYTF.

This clone was seen once. J is TRBJ1-3 and V is TRBV7-2; 8 bases are a match to TRBD1. CDR1 is SGHTA and CDR2 is FQGNSA in the germline V gene. The CDR3 runs 17 residues. V lost 1 base to trimming and J lost 0 bases; unmatched junction nucleotides: 5. The CDR3 sequence is CASSLVKQGGSGNTIYF. CDR3 nucleotides: TGTGCCAGCAGCTTAGTTAAACAGGGGGGCTCTGGAAACACCATATATTTT.

This chain joins TRBV7-3 and TRBJ2-2; no definite D call. CDR1 is SGHTA, CDR2 FQGTGA, per germline. CDR3 size: 12 residues. V lost 4 bases and J 5 bases, leaving 5 bases between the germline ends. CDR3 coding DNA: TGTGCCAGCAGCTCCGATACCGGGGAGCTGTTTTTT. Its translation: CASSSDTGELFF.

This clone was seen once. This chain joins TRBV5-1 and TRBJ1-2, with unresolved D. CDR1 and CDR2 (germline): SGHRS, YFSETQ. The CDR3 covers 14 residues. V was cut by 2 bases and J by 8 bases, with 16 bases left in between. The CDR3 nucleotides read TGCGCCAGCAGCTTTCGAAGGGAAGGGAGAGGCTACACCTTC. Residues: CASSFRREGRGYTF.